This T cell receptor (beta chain) was obtained from a study of blood T cell repertoires in COVID-19. Looking at the study overall: COVID-19 samples, acute and convalescent, were from the United States, Italy and Spain. PBMCs, B-cell-depleted T cells, or T cells were the source of the cDNA or gDNA that made up the material.

The V end was cut by 0 bases, the J end by 4 bases, with 12 bases between. Germline values: CDR1 SGHVS, CDR2 FQNEAQ. The CDR3 consists of 15 residues. Authors' analysis steps: Cell counts per sample came from amplifying reference gene primers. Profiled with immunoSEQ multiplex PCR; TCRdb holds only in-frame clones, not every one. V and J calls and clone size are copied from that table; D and trimming were computed from the DNA. The sample carries about 160,000 clones, around 85% recorded once. The clonotype was recovered from a man aged 55 to 70 with active or convalescent COVID-19. This chain connects TRBV7-8 to TRBJ1-2; D is uncertain. Sequencing was done on a sample of peripheral blood. The chain's CDR3 is CASSLAPGGIYGYTF. In DNA, the CDR3 is TGTGCCAGCAGCTTAGCACCGGGAGGCATCTATGGCTACACCTTC.